The clone carrying this T cell receptor beta chain was observed once. Antigen specificity is unknown. TCRdb's table, derived via immunoSEQ multiplex PCR, lists solely in-frame clones and lacks some. The sample shows tens of thousands of clones, 74% of them seen only once. Time point reported: week 35, safety follow-up. What each vaccine dose contained was 300 ug of mutant IDH1 20-mer peptide, accompanied by topical imiquimod. The data stem from a study of a mutant IDH1 vaccine in newly diagnosed glioma. Across the whole study: First vaccine doses came 4-6 weeks after radiotherapy alone, or with temozolomide cycles. Patients had received radiotherapy, temozolomide, or both previously, most receiving both.

This CDR3 is built from 16 residues. Germline values: CDR1 MNHNS, CDR2 SASEGT. The V and J ends lost 1 base and 6 bases respectively, with 19 bases between them. The sequenced sample was PBMCs, obtained from a glioma patient whose treatment included an IDH1 peptide vaccine. The receptor was isolated from a man between 50 and 59 years old with glioma. The chain combines TRBV6-1 with TRBJ2-7; tentative D call: TRBD1 (6 bases). CDR3 region: CASSEGEMTGGREQYF. The CDR3 DNA reads TGTGCCAGCAGTGAAGGGGAGATGACAGGAGGTCGCGAGCAGTACTTC.